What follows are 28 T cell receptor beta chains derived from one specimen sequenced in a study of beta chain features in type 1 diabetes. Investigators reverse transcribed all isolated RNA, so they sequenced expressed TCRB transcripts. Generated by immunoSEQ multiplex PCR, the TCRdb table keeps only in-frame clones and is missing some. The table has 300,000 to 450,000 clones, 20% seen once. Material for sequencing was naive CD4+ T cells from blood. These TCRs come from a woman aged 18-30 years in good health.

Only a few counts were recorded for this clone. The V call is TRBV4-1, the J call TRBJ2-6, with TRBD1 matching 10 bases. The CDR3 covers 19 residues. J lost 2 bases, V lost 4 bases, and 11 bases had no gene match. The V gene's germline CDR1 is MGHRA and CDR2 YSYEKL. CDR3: CASSPRDRGHYAGANVLTF. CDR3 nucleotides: TGCGCCAGCAGCCCCCGTGACAGGGGGCACTACGCTGGGGCCAACGTCCTGACTTTC.

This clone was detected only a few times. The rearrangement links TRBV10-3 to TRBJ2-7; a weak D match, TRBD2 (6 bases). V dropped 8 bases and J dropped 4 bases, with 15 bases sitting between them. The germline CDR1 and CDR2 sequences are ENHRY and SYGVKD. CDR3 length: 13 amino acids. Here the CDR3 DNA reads TGTGCCATCGGGTATTTGGGGGGATACGAGCAGTACTTC. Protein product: CAIGYLGGYEQYF.

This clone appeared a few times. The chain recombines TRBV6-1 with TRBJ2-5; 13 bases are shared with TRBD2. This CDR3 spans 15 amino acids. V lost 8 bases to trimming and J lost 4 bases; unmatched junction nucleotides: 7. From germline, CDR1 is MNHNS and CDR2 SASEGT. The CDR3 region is CASGARTSGRETQYF. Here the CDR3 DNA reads TGTGCCAGCGGGGCAAGGACTAGCGGGAGAGAGACCCAGTACTTC.

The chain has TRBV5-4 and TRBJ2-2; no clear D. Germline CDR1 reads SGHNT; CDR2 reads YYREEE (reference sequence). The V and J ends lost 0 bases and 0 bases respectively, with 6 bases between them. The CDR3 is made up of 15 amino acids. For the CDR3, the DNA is TGTGCCAGCAGCTTGGGCCTACCGAACACCGGGGAGCTGTTTTTT. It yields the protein CASSLGLPNTGELFF.

CDR3: CASSRDFQETQYF. Here the CDR3 DNA reads TGTGCCAGCAGCCGGGACTTCCAAGAGACCCAGTACTTC. J is TRBJ2-5 and V is TRBV6-1, with D possibly TRBD2 on 6 matching bases. V was trimmed by 6 bases and J by 1 base, leaving 9 bases between them. CDR1 and CDR2 (germline): MNHNS, SASEGT. The CDR3 spans 13 residues.

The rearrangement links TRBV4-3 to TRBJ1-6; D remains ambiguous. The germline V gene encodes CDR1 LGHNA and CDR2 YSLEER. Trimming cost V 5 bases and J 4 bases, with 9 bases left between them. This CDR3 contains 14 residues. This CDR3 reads CASSFERYNSPLHF. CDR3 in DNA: TGCGCCAGCAGCTTCGAACGGTATAATTCACCCCTCCACTTT.

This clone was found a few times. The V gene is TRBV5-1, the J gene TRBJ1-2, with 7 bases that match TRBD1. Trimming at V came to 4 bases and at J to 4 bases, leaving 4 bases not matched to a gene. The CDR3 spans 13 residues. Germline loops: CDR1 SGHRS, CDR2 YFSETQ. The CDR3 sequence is CASSPGGSYGYTF. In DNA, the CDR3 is TGCGCCAGCAGCCCAGGGGGAAGCTATGGCTACACCTTC.

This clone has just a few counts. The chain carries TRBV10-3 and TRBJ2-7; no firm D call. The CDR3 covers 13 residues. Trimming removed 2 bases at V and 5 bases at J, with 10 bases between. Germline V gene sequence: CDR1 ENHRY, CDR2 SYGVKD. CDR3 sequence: CAISEETQNEQYF. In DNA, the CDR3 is TGTGCCATCAGTGAGGAGACTCAGAACGAGCAGTACTTC.

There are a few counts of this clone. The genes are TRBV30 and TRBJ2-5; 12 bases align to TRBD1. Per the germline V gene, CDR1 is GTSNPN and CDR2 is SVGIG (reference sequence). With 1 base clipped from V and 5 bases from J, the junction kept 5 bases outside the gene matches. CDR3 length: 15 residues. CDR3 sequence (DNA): TGTGCCTGGAGTGGGGGACAGGGGGCGCGGGAGACCCAGTACTTC. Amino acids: CAWSGGQGARETQYF.

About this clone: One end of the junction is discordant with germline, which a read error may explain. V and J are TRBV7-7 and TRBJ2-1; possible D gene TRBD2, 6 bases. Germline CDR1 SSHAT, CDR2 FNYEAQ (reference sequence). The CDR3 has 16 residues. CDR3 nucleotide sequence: TGTGCTAGCAGCTTAGTTCCCGGGAGCGCCCACAATGAGCAGTTCTTC. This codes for CASSLVPGSAHNEQFF.

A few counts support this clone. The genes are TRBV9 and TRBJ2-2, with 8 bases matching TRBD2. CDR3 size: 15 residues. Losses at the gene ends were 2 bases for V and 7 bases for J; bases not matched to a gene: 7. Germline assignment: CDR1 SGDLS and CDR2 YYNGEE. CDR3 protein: CASSVISGADGELFF. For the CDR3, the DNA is TGTGCCAGCAGCGTCATTAGCGGGGCGGACGGGGAGCTGTTTTTT.

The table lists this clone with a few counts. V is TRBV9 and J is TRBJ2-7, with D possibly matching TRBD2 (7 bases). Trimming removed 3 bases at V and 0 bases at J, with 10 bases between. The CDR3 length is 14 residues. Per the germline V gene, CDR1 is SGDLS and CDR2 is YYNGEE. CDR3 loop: CASSEGGGSYEQYF. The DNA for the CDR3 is TGTGCCAGCAGCGAGGGAGGGGGCTCCTACGAGCAGTACTTC.

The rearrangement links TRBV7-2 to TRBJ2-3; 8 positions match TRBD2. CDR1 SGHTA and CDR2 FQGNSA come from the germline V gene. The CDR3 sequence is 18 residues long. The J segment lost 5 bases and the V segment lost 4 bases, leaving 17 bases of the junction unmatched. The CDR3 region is CASSSLPFLPGGEDTQYF. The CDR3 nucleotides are TGTGCCAGCAGCTCGCTCCCCTTTCTCCCGGGGGGGGAAGATACGCAGTATTTT.

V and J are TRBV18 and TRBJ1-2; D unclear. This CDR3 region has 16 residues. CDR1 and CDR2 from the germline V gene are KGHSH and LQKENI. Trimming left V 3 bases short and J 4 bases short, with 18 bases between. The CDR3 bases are TGTGCCAGCTCACCGGAGGCTCCATTGTACCTCTATGGCTACACCTTC. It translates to CASSPEAPLYLYGYTF.

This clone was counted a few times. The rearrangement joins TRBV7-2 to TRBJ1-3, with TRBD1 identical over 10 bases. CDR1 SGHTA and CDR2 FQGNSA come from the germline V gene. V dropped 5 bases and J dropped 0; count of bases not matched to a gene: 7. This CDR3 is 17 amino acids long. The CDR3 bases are TGTGCCAGCAGCCGGGGACAGGGGTTCTCCTCTGGAAACACCATATATTTT. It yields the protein CASSRGQGFSSGNTIYF.

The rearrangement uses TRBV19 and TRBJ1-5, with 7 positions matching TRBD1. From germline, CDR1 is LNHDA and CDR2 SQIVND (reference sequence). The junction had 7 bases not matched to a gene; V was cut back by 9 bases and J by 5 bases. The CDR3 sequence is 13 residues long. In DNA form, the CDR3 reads TGTGCCAGCAATCGACAGGGTGATCAGCCCCAGCATTTT. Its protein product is CASNRQGDQPQHF.

CDR3 nucleotide sequence: TGTGCCAGCAGATTTGGCGGCAAAAACATTCAGTACTTC. As protein: CASRFGGKNIQYF. This chain connects TRBV28 to TRBJ2-4; D gene uncertain. V dropped 6 bases and J dropped 3 bases, with 9 bases sitting between them. The CDR3 loop spans 13 amino acids. Per the germline V gene, CDR1 is MDHEN and CDR2 is SYDVKM.

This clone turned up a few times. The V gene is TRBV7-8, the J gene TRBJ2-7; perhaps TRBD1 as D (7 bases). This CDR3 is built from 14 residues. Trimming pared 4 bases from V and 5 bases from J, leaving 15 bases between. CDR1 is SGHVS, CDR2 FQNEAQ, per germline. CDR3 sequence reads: CASSWGRGRNEQYF. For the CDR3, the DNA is TGTGCCAGCAGCTGGGGCAGGGGGAGGAACGAGCAGTACTTC.

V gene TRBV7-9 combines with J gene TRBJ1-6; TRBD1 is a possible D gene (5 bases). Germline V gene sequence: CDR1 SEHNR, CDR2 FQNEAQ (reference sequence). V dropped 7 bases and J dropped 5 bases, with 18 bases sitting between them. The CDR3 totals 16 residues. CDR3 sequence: CASIPLGAGDNSPLHF. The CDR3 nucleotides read TGTGCCAGCATCCCTCTAGGCGCGGGGGATAATTCACCCCTCCACTTT.

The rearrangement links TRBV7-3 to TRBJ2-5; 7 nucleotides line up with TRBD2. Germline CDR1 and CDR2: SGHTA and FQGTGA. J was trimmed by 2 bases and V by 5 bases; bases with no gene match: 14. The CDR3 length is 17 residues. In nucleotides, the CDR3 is TGTGCCAGCAGCCCGGGACTACACGGTGGGGTACAAGAGACCCAGTACTTC. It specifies CASSPGLHGGVQETQYF.

CDR3 sequence: CASSQSGLAEGNEQFF. CDR3 bases: TGCGCCAGCAGCCAATCGGGACTAGCGGAGGGTAATGAGCAGTTCTTC. The chain combines TRBV4-3 with TRBJ2-1, with TRBD2 matching 11 bases. Germline-derived CDR1 and CDR2 are LGHNA and YSLEER. CDR3 length equals 16 residues. The V segment lost 2 bases and the J segment 7 bases; nucleotides outside the gene matches: 7.

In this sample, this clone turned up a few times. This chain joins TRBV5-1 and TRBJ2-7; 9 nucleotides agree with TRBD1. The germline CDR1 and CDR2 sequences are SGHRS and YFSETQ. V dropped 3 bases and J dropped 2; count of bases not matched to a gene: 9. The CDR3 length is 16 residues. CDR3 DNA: TGCGCCAGCAGCTCCACCCCGACAGGGGGAACCTACGAGCAGTACTTC. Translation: CASSSTPTGGTYEQYF. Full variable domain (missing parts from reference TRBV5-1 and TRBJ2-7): KAGVTQTPRYLIKTRGQQVTLSCSPISGHRSVSWYQQTPGQGLQFLFEYFSETQRNKGNFPGRFSGRQFSNSRSEMNVSTLELGDSALYLCASSSTPTGGTYEQYFGPGTRLTVT.

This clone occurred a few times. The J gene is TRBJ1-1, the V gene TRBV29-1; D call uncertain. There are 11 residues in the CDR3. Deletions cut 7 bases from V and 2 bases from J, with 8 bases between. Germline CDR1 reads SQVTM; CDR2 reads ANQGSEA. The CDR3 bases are TGCAGCGCTGAGGCCAACACTGAAGCTTTCTTT. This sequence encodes CSAEANTEAFF.

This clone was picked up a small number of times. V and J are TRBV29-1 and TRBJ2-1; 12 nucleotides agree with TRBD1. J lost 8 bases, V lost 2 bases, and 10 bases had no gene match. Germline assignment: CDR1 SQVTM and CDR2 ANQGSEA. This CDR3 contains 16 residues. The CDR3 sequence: CSVEMRGDRGHYEQFF. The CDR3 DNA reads TGCAGCGTTGAAATGAGAGGGGACAGGGGGCATTATGAGCAGTTCTTC.

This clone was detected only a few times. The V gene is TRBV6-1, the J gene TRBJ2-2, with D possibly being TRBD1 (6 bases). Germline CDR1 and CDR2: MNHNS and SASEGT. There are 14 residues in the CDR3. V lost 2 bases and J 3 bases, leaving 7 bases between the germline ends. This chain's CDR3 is CASSETGYTGELFF. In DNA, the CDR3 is TGTGCCAGCAGTGAAACAGGGTACACCGGGGAGCTGTTTTTT.

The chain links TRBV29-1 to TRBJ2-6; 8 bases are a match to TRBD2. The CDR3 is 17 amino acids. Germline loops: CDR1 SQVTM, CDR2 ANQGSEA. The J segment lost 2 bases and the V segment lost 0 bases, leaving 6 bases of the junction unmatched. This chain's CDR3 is CSVEDPLTSAGANVLTF. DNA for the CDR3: TGCAGCGTTGAAGATCCCCTGACTAGCGCTGGGGCCAACGTCCTGACTTTC.

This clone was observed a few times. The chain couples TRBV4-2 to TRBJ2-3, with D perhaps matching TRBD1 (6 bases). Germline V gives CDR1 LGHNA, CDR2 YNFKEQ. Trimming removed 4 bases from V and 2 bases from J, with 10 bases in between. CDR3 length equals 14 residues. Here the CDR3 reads CASSPGQITDTQYF. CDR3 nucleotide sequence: TGTGCCAGCAGCCCCGGACAGATCACAGATACGCAGTATTTT.

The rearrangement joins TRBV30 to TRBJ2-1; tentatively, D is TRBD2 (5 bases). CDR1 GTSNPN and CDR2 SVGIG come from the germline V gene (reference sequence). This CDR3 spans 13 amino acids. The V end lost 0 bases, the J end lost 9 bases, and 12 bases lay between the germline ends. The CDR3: CAWSVRGPGEQFF. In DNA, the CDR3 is TGTGCCTGGAGTGTAAGAGGGCCTGGTGAGCAGTTCTTC.